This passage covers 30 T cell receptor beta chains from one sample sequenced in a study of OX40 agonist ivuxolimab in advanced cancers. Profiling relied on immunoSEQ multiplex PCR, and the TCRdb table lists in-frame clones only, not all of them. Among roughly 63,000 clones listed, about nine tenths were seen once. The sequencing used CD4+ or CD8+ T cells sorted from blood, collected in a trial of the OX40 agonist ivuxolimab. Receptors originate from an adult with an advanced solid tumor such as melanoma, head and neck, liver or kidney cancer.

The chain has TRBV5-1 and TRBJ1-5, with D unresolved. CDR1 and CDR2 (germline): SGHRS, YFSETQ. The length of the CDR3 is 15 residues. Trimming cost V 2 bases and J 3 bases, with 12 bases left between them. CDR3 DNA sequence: TGCGCCAGCAGCTTTTCCCCGGAGGCCAATCAGCCCCAGCATTTT. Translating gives CASSFSPEANQPQHF.

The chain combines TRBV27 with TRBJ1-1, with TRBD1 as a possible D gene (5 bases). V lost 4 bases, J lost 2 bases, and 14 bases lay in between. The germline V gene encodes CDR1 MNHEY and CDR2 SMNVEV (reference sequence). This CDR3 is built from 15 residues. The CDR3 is CASSSPLQGNTEAFF. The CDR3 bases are TGTGCCAGCAGTTCGCCCCTTCAGGGTAACACTGAAGCTTTCTTT.

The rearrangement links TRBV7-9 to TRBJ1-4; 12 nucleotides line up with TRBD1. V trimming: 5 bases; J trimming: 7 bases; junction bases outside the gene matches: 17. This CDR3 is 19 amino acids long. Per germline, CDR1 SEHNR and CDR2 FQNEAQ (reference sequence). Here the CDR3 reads CASSPARDRGQSSSEKLFF. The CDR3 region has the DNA TGTGCCAGCAGCCCCGCCCGGGACAGGGGGCAGTCGTCGAGTGAAAAACTGTTTTTT.

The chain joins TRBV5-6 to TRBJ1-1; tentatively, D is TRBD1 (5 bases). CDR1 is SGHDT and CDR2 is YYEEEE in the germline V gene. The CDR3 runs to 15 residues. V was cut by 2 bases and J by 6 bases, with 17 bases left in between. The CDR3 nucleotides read TGTGCCAGCAGCTTTTCGGGGACGGGCTTTCCTGAAGCTTTCTTT. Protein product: CASSFSGTGFPEAFF. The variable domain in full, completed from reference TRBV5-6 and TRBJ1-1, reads DAGVTQSPTHLIKTRGQQVTLRCSPKSGHDTVSWYQQALGQGPQFIFQYYEEEERQRGNFPDRFSGHQFPNYSSELNVNALLLGDSALYLCASSFSGTGFPEAFFGQGTRLTVV.

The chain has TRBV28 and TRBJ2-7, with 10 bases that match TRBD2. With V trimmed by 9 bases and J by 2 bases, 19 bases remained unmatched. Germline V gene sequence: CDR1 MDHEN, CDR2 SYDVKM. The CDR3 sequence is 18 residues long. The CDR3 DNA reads TGTGCCAGTTCCTCCCTGCTAGAGCGGGAGGGTAACACCTACGAGCAGTACGTC. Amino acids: CASSSLLEREGNTYEQYV.

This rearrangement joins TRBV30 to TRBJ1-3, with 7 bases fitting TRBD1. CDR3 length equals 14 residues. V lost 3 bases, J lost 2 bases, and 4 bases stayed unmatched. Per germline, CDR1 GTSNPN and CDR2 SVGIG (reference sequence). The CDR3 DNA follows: TGTGCCTGGAGGACAGGGTCGACTGGAAACACCATATATTTT. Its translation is CAWRTGSTGNTIYF.

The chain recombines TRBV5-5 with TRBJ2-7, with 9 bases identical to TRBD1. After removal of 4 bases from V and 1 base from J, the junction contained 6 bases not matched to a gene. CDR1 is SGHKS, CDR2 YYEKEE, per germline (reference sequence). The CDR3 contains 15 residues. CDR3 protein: CASSKDRGQSYEQYF. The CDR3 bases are TGTGCCAGCAGCAAGGACAGGGGCCAGTCCTACGAGCAGTACTTC.

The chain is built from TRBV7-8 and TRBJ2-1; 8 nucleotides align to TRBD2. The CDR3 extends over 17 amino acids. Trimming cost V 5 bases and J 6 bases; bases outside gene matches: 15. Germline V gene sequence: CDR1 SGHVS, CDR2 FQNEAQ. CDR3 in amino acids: CASSPRGGSGQSNEQFF. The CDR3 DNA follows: TGTGCCAGCAGCCCTCGGGGGGGGTCGGGACAAAGCAATGAGCAGTTCTTC.

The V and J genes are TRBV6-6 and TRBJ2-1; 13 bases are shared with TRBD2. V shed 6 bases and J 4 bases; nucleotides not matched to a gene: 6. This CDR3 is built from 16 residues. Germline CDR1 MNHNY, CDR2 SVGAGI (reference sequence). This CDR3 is CASRPLAGGFYNEQFF. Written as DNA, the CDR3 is TGTGCCAGCAGGCCACTAGCGGGAGGGTTTTACAATGAGCAGTTCTTC.

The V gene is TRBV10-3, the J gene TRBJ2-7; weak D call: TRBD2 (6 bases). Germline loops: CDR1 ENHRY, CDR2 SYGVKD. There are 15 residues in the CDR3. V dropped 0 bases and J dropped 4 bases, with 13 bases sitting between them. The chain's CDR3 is CAISESTRTNYEQYF. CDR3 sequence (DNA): TGTGCCATCAGTGAGTCGACTCGGACTAATTACGAGCAGTACTTC.

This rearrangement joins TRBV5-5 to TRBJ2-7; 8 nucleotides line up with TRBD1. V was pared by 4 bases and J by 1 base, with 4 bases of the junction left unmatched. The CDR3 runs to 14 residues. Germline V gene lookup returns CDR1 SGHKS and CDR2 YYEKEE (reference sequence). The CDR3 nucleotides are TGTGCCAGCAGCCAGGGGGCGGAATCCTACGAGCAGTACTTC. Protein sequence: CASSQGAESYEQYF.

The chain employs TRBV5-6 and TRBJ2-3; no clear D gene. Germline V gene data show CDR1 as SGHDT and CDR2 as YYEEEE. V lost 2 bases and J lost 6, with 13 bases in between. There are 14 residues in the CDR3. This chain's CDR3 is CASSLVRFADTQYF. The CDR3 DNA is TGTGCCAGCAGCTTAGTTCGGTTCGCGGATACGCAGTATTTT.

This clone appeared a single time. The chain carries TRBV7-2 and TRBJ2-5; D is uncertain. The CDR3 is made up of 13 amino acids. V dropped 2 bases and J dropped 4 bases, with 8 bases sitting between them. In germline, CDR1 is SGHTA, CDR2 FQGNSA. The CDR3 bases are TGTGCCAGCAGCTTATTAAAGGGAGAGACCCAGTACTTC. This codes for CASSLLKGETQYF.

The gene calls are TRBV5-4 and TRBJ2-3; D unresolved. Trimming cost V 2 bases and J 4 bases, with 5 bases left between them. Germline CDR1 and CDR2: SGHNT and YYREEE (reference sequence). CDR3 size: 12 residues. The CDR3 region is CASSFRADTQYF. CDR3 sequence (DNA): TGTGCCAGCAGCTTCCGCGCAGATACGCAGTATTTT.

Here the CDR3 reads CASSHRQGIKETQYF. The CDR3 DNA is TGTGCCAGCAGCCACAGACAGGGGATTAAAGAGACCCAGTACTTC. V is TRBV7-9 and J is TRBJ2-5; 8 bases align to TRBD1. The germline V gene encodes CDR1 SEHNR and CDR2 FQNEAQ (reference sequence). This CDR3 has 15 amino acids. V was pared by 5 bases and J by 3 bases, with 8 bases of the junction left unmatched.

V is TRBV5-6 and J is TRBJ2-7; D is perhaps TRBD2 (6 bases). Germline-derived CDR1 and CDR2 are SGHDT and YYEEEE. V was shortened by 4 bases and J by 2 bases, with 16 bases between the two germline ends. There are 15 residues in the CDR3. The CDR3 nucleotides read TGTGCCAGCAGCGTAAACCGGGAGATCACCTACGAGCAGTACGTC. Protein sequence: CASSVNREITYEQYV.

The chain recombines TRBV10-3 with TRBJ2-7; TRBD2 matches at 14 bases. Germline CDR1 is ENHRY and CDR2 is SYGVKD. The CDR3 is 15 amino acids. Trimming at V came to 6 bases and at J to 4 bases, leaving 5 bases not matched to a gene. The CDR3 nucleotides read TGTGCCATCAGGACGGGACTAGCGGGAGCATACGAGCAGTACTTC. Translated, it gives CAIRTGLAGAYEQYF.

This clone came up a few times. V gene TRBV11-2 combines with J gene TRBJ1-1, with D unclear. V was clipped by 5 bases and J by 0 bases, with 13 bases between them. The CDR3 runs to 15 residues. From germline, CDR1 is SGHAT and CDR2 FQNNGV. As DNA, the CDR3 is TGTGCCAGCAGCCCCGCCATAGGAGTGAACACTGAAGCTTTCTTT. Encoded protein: CASSPAIGVNTEAFF.

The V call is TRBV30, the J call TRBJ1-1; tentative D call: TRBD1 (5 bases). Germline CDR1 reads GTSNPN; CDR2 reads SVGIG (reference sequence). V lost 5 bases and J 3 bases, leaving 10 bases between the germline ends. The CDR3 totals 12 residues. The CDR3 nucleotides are TGTGCCTGGTGGGGGTGGGACACTGAAGCTTTCTTT. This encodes CAWWGWDTEAFF. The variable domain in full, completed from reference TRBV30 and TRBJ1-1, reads SQTIHQWPATLVQPVGSPLSLECTVEGTSNPNLYWYRQAAGRGLQLLFYSVGIGQISSEVPQNLSASRPQDRQFILSSKKLLLSDSGFYLCAWWGWDTEAFFGQGTRLTVV.

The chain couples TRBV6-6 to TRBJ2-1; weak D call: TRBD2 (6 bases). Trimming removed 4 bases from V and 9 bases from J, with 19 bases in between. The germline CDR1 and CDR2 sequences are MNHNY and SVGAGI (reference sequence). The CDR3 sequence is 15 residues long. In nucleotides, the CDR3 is TGTGCCAGCAGTTTAACTAGCTGGGTGGGTGGTGAGCAGTTCTTC. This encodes CASSLTSWVGGEQFF.

The DNA for the CDR3 is TGTGCCAGCAGTTACCGGTCCTACGAGCAGTACGTC. Encoded protein: CASSYRSYEQYV. The rearrangement uses TRBV6-5 and TRBJ2-7; D ambiguous. The CDR3 length is 12 residues. Trimming removed 2 bases at V and 1 base at J, with 3 bases between. Germline assignment: CDR1 MNHEY and CDR2 SVGAGI.

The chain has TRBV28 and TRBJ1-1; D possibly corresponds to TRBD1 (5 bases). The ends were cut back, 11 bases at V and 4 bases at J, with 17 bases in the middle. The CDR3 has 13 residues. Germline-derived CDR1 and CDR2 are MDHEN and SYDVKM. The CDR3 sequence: CAGARSYGTEAFF. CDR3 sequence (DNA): TGTGCCGGGGCCCGATCCTATGGCACTGAAGCTTTCTTT.

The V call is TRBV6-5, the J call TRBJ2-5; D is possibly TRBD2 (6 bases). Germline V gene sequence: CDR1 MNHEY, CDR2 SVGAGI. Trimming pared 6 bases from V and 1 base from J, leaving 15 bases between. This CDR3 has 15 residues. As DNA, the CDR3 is TGTGCCAGCAGGGCCGGGAGTGGTATCCAAGAGACCCAGTACTTC. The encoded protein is CASRAGSGIQETQYF.

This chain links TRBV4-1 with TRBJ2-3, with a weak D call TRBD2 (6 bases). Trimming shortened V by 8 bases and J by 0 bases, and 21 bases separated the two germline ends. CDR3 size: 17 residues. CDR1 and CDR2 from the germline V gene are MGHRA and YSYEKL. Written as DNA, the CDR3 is TGCGCCAGCGGAATGGGACGGCGCGGAGGGAGCACAGATACGCAGTATTTT. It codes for CASGMGRRGGSTDTQYF.

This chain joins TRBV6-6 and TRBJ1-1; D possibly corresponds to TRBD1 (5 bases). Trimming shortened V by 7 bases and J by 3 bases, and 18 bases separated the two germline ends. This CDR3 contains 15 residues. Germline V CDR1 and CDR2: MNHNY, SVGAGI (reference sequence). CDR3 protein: CASTYSRGLDTEAFF. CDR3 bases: TGTGCCAGCACCTACTCGCGGGGCTTGGACACTGAAGCTTTCTTT.

The CDR3 sequence: CASGQPGLKTEAFF. CDR3 nucleotides: TGTGCCAGCGGACAGCCGGGACTCAAAACTGAAGCTTTCTTT. The chain joins TRBV13 to TRBJ1-1, with a weak D call TRBD1 (6 bases). The CDR3 has 14 residues. V lost 8 bases and J 5 bases, leaving 18 bases between the germline ends. The germline V gene encodes CDR1 PRHDT and CDR2 FYEKMQ (reference sequence).

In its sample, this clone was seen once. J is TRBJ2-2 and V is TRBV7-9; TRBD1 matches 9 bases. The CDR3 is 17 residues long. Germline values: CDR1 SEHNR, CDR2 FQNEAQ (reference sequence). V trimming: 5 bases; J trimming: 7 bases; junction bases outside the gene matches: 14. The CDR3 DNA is TGTGCCAGCAGCCCCCCACGGGACAGGGAATCCAGCGGGGAGCTGTTTTTT. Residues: CASSPPRDRESSGELFF.

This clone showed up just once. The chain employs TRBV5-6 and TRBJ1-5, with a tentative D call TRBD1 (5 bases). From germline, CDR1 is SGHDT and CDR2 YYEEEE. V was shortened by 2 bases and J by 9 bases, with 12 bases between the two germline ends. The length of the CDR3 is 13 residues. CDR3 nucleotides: TGTGCCAGCAGCTTAGGGGCCCCAGGGCCCCAGCATTTT. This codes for CASSLGAPGPQHF. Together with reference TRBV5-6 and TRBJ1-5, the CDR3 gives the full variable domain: DAGVTQSPTHLIKTRGQQVTLRCSPKSGHDTVSWYQQALGQGPQFIFQYYEEEERQRGNFPDRFSGHQFPNYSSELNVNALLLGDSALYLCASSLGAPGPQHFGDGTRLSIL.

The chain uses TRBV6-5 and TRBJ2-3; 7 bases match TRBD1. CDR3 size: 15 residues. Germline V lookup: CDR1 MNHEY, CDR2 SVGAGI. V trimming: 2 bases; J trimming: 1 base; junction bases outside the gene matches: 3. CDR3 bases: TGTGCCAGCAGTTACCAGGGGGACGGCACAGATACGCAGTATTTT. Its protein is CASSYQGDGTDTQYF.

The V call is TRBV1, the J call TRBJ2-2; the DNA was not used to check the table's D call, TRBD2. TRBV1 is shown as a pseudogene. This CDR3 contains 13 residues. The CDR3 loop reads CTTRLAGTGELFF. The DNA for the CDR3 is TGCACCACACGACTAGCGGGAACCGGGGAGCTGTTTTTT.